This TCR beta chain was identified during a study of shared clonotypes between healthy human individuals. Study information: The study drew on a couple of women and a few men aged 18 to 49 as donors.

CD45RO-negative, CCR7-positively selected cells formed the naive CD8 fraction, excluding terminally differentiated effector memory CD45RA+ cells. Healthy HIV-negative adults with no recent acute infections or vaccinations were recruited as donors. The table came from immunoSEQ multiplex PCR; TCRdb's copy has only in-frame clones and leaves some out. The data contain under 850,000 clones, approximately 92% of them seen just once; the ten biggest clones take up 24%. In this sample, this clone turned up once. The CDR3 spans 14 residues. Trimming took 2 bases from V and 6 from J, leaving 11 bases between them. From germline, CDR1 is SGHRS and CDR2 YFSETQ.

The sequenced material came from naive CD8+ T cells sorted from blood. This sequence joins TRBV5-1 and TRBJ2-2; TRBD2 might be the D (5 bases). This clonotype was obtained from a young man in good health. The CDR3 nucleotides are TGCGCCAGCAGCTTTAGAAGAGCGGCCGGGGAGCTGTTTTTT. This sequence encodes CASSFRRAAGELFF.